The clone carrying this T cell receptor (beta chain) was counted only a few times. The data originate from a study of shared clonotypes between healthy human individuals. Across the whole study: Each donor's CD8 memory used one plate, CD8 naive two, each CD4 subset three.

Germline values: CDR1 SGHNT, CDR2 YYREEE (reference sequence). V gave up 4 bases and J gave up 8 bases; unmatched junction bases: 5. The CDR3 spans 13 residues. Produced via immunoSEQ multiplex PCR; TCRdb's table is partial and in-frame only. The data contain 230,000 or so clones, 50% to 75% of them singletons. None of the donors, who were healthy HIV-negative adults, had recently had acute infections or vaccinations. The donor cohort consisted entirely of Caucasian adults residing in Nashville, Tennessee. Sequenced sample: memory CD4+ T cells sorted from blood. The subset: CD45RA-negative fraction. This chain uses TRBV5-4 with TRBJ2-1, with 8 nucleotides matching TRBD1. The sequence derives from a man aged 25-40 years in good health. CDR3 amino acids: CASSMRTGYEQFF. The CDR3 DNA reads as TGTGCCAGCAGCATGCGGACAGGGTATGAGCAGTTCTTC.